This T cell receptor beta chain is drawn from a study of blood T cell repertoires in COVID-19. Study summary: Acute and convalescent COVID-19 specimens originated in the United States, Italy and Spain. Nucleic acid was either cDNA or gDNA, and it came from T cells, B-cell-depleted T cells, or PBMCs.

The CDR3 loop spans 16 amino acids. Trimming took 5 bases from V and 0 from J, leaving 13 bases between them. CDR1 and CDR2 from the germline V gene are SGHAT and FQNNGV. Study processing details: How many nucleated cells were present was estimated from reference gene primer amplification. The method was immunoSEQ multiplex PCR; TCRdb's version includes in-frame clones alone and lacks a portion of them. V and J calls and clone size come straight from that table; D and trimming were deduced from the DNA. Here the sample spans over 130,000 clones, around 88% being singletons. The chain joins TRBV11-2 to TRBJ2-2; D remains unclear. Sequenced material: peripheral blood. The clonotype comes from a human donor in a cohort sampled during active COVID-19. The CDR3 coding sequence is TGTGCCAGCAGCCCAATATATCAGACGAACACCGGGGAGCTGTTTTTT. Its protein product is CASSPIYQTNTGELFF.